This section outlines one TCR beta chain sequence together with its context. This receptor's antigen is unknown. One base away there is no much larger clone; base qualities are not given. Participants in the prospective study were aged roughly 18 to 100 years, lived in 20 to 30 United States geographic areas, and enrolled through a virtual design. To assign participants to cohorts, the prospective study relied on clinical history that participants themselves reported in a screening survey and a study questionnaire. For ImmuneRACE Cohort 3, a participant was defined as recovered based on two consecutive negative NP/OP PCR tests, clearance by a healthcare professional, or resolution of symptoms. Each participant in the prospective study had whole blood, serum and a nasopharyngeal or oropharyngeal swab collected by mobile phlebotomists. Participants in the prospective study had the option to provide additional blood draws and questionnaires over an approximately 2-month period. Before DNA extraction, prospective study blood samples were shipped either frozen or at room temperature.

This record comes from a study of blood T cell repertoires in COVID-19 (dated by TCRdb to 2020 to 2021). Background on the whole study: Samples from collaborators originated in the United States, Italy and Spain and spanned both the acute and convalescent phases of COVID-19. Subjects who had been exposed to COVID-19, were actively infected with it, or had recovered from it provided the deeply sampled blood TCRbeta repertoires that made up the dataset. A de-identified subject ID, COVID-19 status, age in years and sex were almost always included in the sample metadata. The samples were drawn from the first 160 participants of the ongoing ImmuneRACE study and from under 1,500 subjects provided by 6 global collaborators. Where HLA class I and class II types were available, the types were taken from metadata supplied by the sample provider, not from assay-based typing. The material from the prospective study consisted of cDNA or gDNA derived from T cells, B-cell-depleted T cells, or PBMCs. The repertoires were released in a freely available public database intended as a resource for research on the immune response to SARS-CoV-2. What the authors observed across the whole study: How much clinical and demographic metadata was included differed by source and by participant, and the metadata was provided uncurated.

TCRbeta CDR3 regions were amplified from genomic DNA by means of the immunoSEQ Assay, a bias-controlled multiplex PCR. Concerning the study's data processing: The number of nucleated cells in each sample was estimated by amplification of reference gene primers within the assay. To quantify the absolute abundance of each unique TCRbeta CDR3 rearrangement, sequence reads were collapsed and filtered. Productive Simpson clonality was computed per sample as the square root of Simpson's diversity index over productive rearrangements. TCRdb provides this immuneACCESS table in a form limited to in-frame rearrangements. Some clones are lacking; in checked studies, under half of them reflect an unresolved V gene, and why the rest are absent is not known. The V and J calls and clone size were taken over from that table, and D and trimming were inferred from the DNA. The sample contains about 150,000 clones, around four fifths of them found a single time. The top ten hold 6.2% of the sample.

In the germline V gene, CDR1 corresponds to LGHNA and CDR2 to YNFKEQ. The CDR3 numbers 16 residues from cysteine through phenylalanine. Only the CDR3 DNA is retained, 48 bases long and in frame from the first base. The junction shows trimming of 0 bases on V and 4 bases on J, and the gene matches do not reach 8 bases of it. The sequence derives from a woman aged 40 to 55 who had recovered from COVID-19. The sample taken for sequencing was PBMCs or T cells enriched from blood (not recorded which). Recombination joined TRBV4-2 with TRBJ1-2; 7 of the junction bases match TRBD1. The CDR3 region reads CASSQEGPGGVYGYTF. The DNA sequence follows: TGTGCCAGCAGCCAAGAAGGTCCAGGGGGTGTCTATGGCTACACCTTC.